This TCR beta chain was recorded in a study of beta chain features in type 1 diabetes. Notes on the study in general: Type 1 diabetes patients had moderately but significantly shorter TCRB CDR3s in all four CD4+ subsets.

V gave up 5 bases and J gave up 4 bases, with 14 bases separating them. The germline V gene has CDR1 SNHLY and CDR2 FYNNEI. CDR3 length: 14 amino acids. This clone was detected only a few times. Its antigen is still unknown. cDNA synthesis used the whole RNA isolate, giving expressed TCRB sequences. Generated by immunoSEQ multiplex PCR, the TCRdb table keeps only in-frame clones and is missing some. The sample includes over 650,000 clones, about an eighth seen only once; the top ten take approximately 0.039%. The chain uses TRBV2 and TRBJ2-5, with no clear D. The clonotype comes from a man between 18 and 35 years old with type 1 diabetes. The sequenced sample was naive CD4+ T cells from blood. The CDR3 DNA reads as TGTGCCAGCAGTTACCAGGCTCCCGGAGAGACCCAGTACTTC. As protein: CASSYQAPGETQYF. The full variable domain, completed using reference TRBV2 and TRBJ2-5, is EPEVTQTPSHQVTQMGQEVILRCVPISNHLYFYWYRQILGQKVEFLVSFYNNEISEKSEIFDDQFSVERPDGSNFTLKIRSTKLEDSAMYFCASSYQAPGETQYFGPGTRLLVL.